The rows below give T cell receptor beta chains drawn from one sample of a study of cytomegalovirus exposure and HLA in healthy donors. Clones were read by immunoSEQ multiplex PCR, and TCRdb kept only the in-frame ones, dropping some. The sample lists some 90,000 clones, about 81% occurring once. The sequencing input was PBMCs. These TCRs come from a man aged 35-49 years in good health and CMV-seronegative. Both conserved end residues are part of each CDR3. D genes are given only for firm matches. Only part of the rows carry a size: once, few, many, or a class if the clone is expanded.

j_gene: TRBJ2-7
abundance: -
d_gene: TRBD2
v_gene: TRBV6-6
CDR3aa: CASSYSSTWGGEQYF
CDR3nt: TGTGCCAGCAGTTACTCTTCAACGTGGGGGGGAGAGCAGTACTTC

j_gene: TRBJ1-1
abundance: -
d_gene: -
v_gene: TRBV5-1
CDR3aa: CASSFQDSYTEAFF
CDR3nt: TGCGCCAGCAGCTTCCAGGACTCTTACACTGAAGCTTTCTTT

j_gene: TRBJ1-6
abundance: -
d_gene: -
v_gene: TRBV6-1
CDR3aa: CASSEVGRVRGPLHF
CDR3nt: TGTGCCAGCAGTGAAGTGGGGAGGGTCAGGGGTCCCCTCCACTTT

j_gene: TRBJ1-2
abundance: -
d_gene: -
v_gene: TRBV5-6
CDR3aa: CASSENYGYTF
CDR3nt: TGTGCCAGCAGCGAGAACTATGGCTACACCTTC

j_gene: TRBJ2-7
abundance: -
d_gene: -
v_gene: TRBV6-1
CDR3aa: CASRQTAQSPYEQYF
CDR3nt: TGTGCCAGCAGACAAACGGCACAGAGCCCCTACGAGCAGTACTTC

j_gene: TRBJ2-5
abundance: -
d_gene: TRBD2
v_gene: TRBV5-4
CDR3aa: CASSITSGGGETQYF
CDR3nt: TGTGCCAGCAGCATAACTAGCGGGGGGGGAGAGACCCAGTACTTC

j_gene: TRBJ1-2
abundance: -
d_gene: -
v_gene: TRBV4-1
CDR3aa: CASSSRDSLGYGYTF
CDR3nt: TGCGCCAGCAGCTCCCGGGACTCACTGGGCTATGGCTACACCTTC

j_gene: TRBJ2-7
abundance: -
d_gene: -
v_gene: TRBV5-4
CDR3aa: CASSLVGGPTYEQYF
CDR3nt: TGTGCCAGCAGCTTGGTCGGGGGACCAACCTACGAGCAGTACTTC

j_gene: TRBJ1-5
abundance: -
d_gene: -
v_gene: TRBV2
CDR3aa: CASSHREGQPQHF
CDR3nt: TGTGCCAGCAGTCACAGGGAGGGTCAGCCCCAGCATTTT

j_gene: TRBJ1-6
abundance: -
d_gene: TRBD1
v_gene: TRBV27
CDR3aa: CASSFDRAGSYNSPLHF
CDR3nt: TGTGCCAGCAGTTTTGACAGGGCTGGGTCCTATAATTCACCCCTCCACTTT

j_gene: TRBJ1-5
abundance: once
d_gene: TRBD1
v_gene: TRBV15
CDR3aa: CATSSDRVGQPQHF
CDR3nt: TGTGCCACCAGCAGTGACAGGGTTGGTCAGCCCCAGCATTTT

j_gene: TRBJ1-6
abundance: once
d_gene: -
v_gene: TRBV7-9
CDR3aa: CASSLARGRSSYNSPLHF
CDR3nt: TGTGCCAGCAGCTTAGCCAGGGGACGGAGCTCCTATAATTCACCCCTCCACTTT

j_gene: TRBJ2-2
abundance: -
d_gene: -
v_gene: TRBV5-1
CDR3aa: CASSLFDSHQSGELFF
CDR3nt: TGCGCCAGCAGCTTGTTCGACAGTCACCAGTCCGGGGAGCTGTTTTTT

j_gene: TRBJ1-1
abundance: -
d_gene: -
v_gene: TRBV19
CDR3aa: CASRFQMNTEAFF
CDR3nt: TGTGCCAGTAGGTTTCAGATGAACACTGAAGCTTTCTTT

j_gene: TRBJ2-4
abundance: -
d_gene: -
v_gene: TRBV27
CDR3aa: CATIGLENIQYF
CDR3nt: TGTGCCACTATAGGACTTGAAAACATTCAGTACTTC